A single sample gave rise to the 30 T cell receptor beta chains below, sequenced in a study of cytomegalovirus exposure and HLA in healthy donors. The method was immunoSEQ multiplex PCR; TCRdb's version includes in-frame clones alone and lacks a portion of them. This table holds about 84,000 clones, around 90% found once. Material: PBMCs. All receptors come from a man between 25 and 39 years old in good health and CMV-seronegative.

V usage is TRBV2 and J usage is TRBJ1-2, with D possibly matching TRBD1 (6 bases). V was trimmed by 4 bases and J by 2 bases, leaving 11 bases between them. The CDR3 covers 14 residues. CDR1 SNHLY and CDR2 FYNNEI come from the germline V gene. CDR3 residues: CASSGQGRNYGYTF. The CDR3 DNA is TGTGCCAGCAGTGGGCAGGGGCGCAACTATGGCTACACCTTC.

V gene TRBV10-2 combines with J gene TRBJ2-7; weak D call: TRBD1 (6 bases). This CDR3 comprises 15 residues. CDR1 is WSHSY, CDR2 SAAADI, per germline. V dropped 0 bases and J dropped 7 bases, with 16 bases sitting between them. The CDR3 DNA sequence: TGCGCCAGCAGTGAGTCGACTGGGGGCTTGGGAGAGCAGTACTTC. Its translation: CASSESTGGLGEQYF.

This chain links TRBV11-2 with TRBJ2-4, with D tentatively TRBD1 (6 bases). CDR1 is SGHAT and CDR2 is FQNNGV in the germline V gene. This CDR3 has 17 residues. V was shortened by 0 bases and J by 3 bases, with 15 bases between the two germline ends. DNA for the CDR3: TGTGCCAGCAGCTTAGAAGCGGCAGGGGAGAGCAAAAACATTCAGTACTTC. It translates to CASSLEAAGESKNIQYF.

The V call is TRBV2, the J call TRBJ2-7; TRBD2 aligns across 9 bases. CDR1 and CDR2 from the germline V gene are SNHLY and FYNNEI. Germline trimming cut 5 bases from V and 1 base from J; bases unmatched to any gene: 3. The CDR3 sequence is 14 residues long. The CDR3 loop is CASSRTSASYEQYF. Written as DNA, the CDR3 is TGTGCCAGCAGTCGGACTAGCGCTTCCTACGAGCAGTACTTC.

This clone was seen a few times. This sequence joins TRBV7-9 and TRBJ1-1; unclear D gene. V lost 7 bases, J lost 3 bases, and 12 bases lay in between. Germline assignment: CDR1 SEHNR and CDR2 FQNEAQ (reference sequence). This CDR3 is 13 amino acids long. CDR3 in DNA: TGTGCCAGCAACAAAATCCGTGACACTGAAGCTTTCTTT. Protein product: CASNKIRDTEAFF.

V usage is TRBV5-1 and J usage is TRBJ1-2; TRBD1 matches at 7 bases. V lost 0 bases and J lost 5; bases outside the gene matches: 10. Per the germline V gene, CDR1 is SGHRS and CDR2 is YFSETQ. The CDR3 runs to 16 residues. The chain's CDR3 is CASSLGQGGSWYGYTF. The CDR3 DNA reads TGCGCCAGCAGCTTGGGACAGGGAGGCTCTTGGTATGGCTACACCTTC.

J is TRBJ2-7 and V is TRBV7-9, with 7 positions matching TRBD2. J gave up 0 bases and V 0 bases, and 5 bases lay outside the gene matches. There are 16 residues in the CDR3. CDR1 SEHNR and CDR2 FQNEAQ come from the germline V gene (reference sequence). This chain's CDR3 is CASSLALGLHSYEQYF. The CDR3 coding sequence is TGTGCCAGCAGCTTAGCGTTGGGACTACACTCCTACGAGCAGTACTTC.

This sequence joins TRBV7-2 and TRBJ2-5, with 9 positions matching TRBD2. This CDR3 has 15 amino acids. J gave up 5 bases and V 4 bases, and 8 bases lay outside the gene matches. Germline-derived CDR1 and CDR2 are SGHTA and FQGNSA. The CDR3 bases are TGTGCCAGCAGCTCCCAAGGCGGGGGGGCGGAGACCCAGTACTTC. It encodes CASSSQGGGAETQYF. Full variable domain (outside the CDR3, taken from reference TRBV7-2 and TRBJ2-5): GAGVSQSPSNKVTEKGKDVELRCDPISGHTALYWYRQSLGQGLEFLIYFQGNSAPDKSGLPSDRFSAERTGGSVSTLTIQRTQQEDSAVYLCASSSQGGGAETQYFGPGTRLLVL.

This clone was picked up one time. The V call is TRBV5-1, the J call TRBJ1-5; TRBD1 aligns across 8 bases. The CDR3 is 14 amino acids. CDR1 and CDR2 (germline): SGHRS, YFSETQ. The junction had 3 bases not matched to a gene; V was cut back by 0 bases and J by 7 bases. CDR3 nucleotide sequence: TGCGCCAGCAGCTTGGGTCAGGGGGCCCAGCCCCAGCATTTT. Its translation: CASSLGQGAQPQHF. The full variable domain, with the rest looked up from reference TRBV5-1 and TRBJ1-5, is KAGVTQTPRYLIKTRGQQVTLSCSPISGHRSVSWYQQTPGQGLQFLFEYFSETQRNKGNFPGRFSGRQFSNSRSEMNVSTLELGDSALYLCASSLGQGAQPQHFGDGTRLSIL.

The J gene is TRBJ2-6, the V gene TRBV2, with D unclear. The CDR3 contains 17 residues. Germline CDR1 is SNHLY and CDR2 is FYNNEI. V lost 4 bases and J 0 bases, leaving 13 bases between the germline ends. CDR3 in DNA: TGTGCCAGCAGTGTTGGGCCCAAACCCTCTGGGGCCAACGTCCTGACTTTC. It specifies CASSVGPKPSGANVLTF.

The chain uses TRBV10-1 and TRBJ1-3; D is unclear. V was trimmed by 3 bases and J by 4 bases, leaving 13 bases between them. From germline, CDR1 is WNHNN and CDR2 SYGVQD (reference sequence). CDR3 length equals 15 residues. For the CDR3, the DNA is TGCGCCAGCAGTGATGCCGGGATGGAAGGAAACACCATATATTTT. Amino acid sequence: CASSDAGMEGNTIYF.

The chain employs TRBV28 and TRBJ1-2; D is ambiguous. Trimming cost V 6 bases and J 8 bases, with 16 bases left between them. Germline V gene data show CDR1 as MDHEN and CDR2 as SYDVKM. The CDR3 extends over 13 amino acids. This CDR3 reads CASSPGREEGYTF. CDR3 DNA: TGTGCCAGCAGCCCCGGGCGGGAGGAGGGCTACACCTTC.

The chain employs TRBV10-1 and TRBJ2-3; D is undetermined. Per the germline V gene, CDR1 is WNHNN and CDR2 is SYGVQD (reference sequence). The CDR3 is made up of 15 amino acids. V was shortened by 0 bases and J by 0 bases, with 7 bases between the two germline ends. The CDR3, as DNA: TGCGCCAGCAGTGAGTCTCCAAGCAGCACAGATACGCAGTATTTT. It yields the protein CASSESPSSTDTQYF.

The V and J genes are TRBV12-5 and TRBJ2-1, with 9 nucleotides matching TRBD2. This CDR3 contains 16 residues. Germline V lookup: CDR1 LGHNT, CDR2 FRNRAP. V lost 5 bases and J lost 3; bases outside the gene matches: 8. This chain's CDR3 is CASGPSSGILYNEQFF. DNA of the CDR3: TGTGCTAGTGGTCCCTCTAGCGGGATCCTCTACAATGAGCAGTTCTTC.

V gene TRBV2 combines with J gene TRBJ2-4; D gene ambiguous. Deletions cut 1 base from V and 7 bases from J, with 20 bases between. Germline values: CDR1 SNHLY, CDR2 FYNNEI. The CDR3 length is 17 residues. The CDR3 DNA sequence: TGTGCCAGCAGTGAAGATAGTTCATTCGGAGTGACTAACATTCAGTACTTC. Amino acids: CASSEDSSFGVTNIQYF.

This clone was detected only once. V is TRBV19 and J is TRBJ2-5, with D perhaps matching TRBD1 (6 bases). Germline-derived CDR1 and CDR2 are LNHDA and SQIVND (reference sequence). The V and J ends lost 3 bases and 5 bases respectively, with 13 bases between them. This CDR3 has 14 residues. The CDR3 reads CASSIRRGEETQYF. CDR3 DNA: TGTGCCAGTAGTATCCGCAGGGGCGAGGAGACCCAGTACTTC.

The rearrangement uses TRBV28 and TRBJ2-7; 9 bases match TRBD1. This CDR3 has 15 residues. The V segment lost 5 bases and the J segment 0 bases; nucleotides outside the gene matches: 5. The V gene's germline CDR1 is MDHEN and CDR2 SYDVKM. The CDR3 nucleotides read TGTGCCAGCAGTCGTCCGGGACAGGGCTCCTACGAGCAGTACTTC. It codes for CASSRPGQGSYEQYF.

The chain links TRBV7-2 to TRBJ2-6; D not certain. Looked up from germline, CDR1 is SGHTA and CDR2 is FQGNSA. The CDR3 is 16 residues long. V was pared by 1 base and J by 1 base, with 8 bases between. CDR3 sequence: CASSLVGESGANVLTF. In nucleotides, the CDR3 is TGTGCCAGCAGCTTAGTTGGAGAATCTGGGGCCAACGTCCTGACTTTC. The entire variable domain, with the rest obtained from reference TRBV7-2 and TRBJ2-6, is as follows: GAGVSQSPSNKVTEKGKDVELRCDPISGHTALYWYRQSLGQGLEFLIYFQGNSAPDKSGLPSDRFSAERTGGSVSTLTIQRTQQEDSAVYLCASSLVGESGANVLTFGAGSRLTVL.

The rearrangement joins TRBV5-1 to TRBJ2-2; 9 bases are shared with TRBD1. Looked up from germline, CDR1 is SGHRS and CDR2 is YFSETQ. CDR3 length equals 16 residues. V shed 4 bases, J shed 2 bases, and the junction held 6 bases outside the gene matches. The CDR3 nucleotides read TGCGCCAGCAGCAGACAGGGGGACTTTAACACCGGGGAGCTGTTTTTT. Protein product: CASSRQGDFNTGELFF.

In nucleotides, the CDR3 is TGTGCCACTGGGACAGGCGGGAACGAGCAGTACTTC. The encoded protein is CATGTGGNEQYF. V and J are TRBV15 and TRBJ2-7, with 8 bases aligning to TRBD1. CDR1 is LNHNV, CDR2 YYDKDF, per germline (reference sequence). Trimming at V came to 9 bases and at J to 5 bases, leaving 6 bases not matched to a gene. The CDR3 length is 12 residues.

This clone was found once. The V call is TRBV4-3, the J call TRBJ1-2, with a weak D call TRBD1 (6 bases). Germline V gene lookup returns CDR1 LGHNA and CDR2 YSLEER. The V end was cut by 1 base, the J end by 3 bases, with 15 bases between. This CDR3 has 16 residues. CDR3 protein: CASSQVGGRSDYGYTF. In nucleotides, the CDR3 is TGCGCCAGCAGCCAAGTCGGGGGGCGCAGCGACTATGGCTACACCTTC.

This sequence joins TRBV7-9 and TRBJ1-6; D gene uncertain. Trimming shortened V by 4 bases and J by 3 bases, and 13 bases separated the two germline ends. The CDR3 consists of 16 residues. CDR1 and CDR2 from the germline V gene are SEHNR and FQNEAQ (reference sequence). The CDR3 nucleotides are TGTGCCAGCAGCTCCATGAGATTCGGCTATAATTCACCCCTCCACTTT. It encodes CASSSMRFGYNSPLHF.

V usage is TRBV5-1 and J usage is TRBJ2-2; 15 bases match TRBD2. Germline lookup yields CDR1 SGHRS and CDR2 YFSETQ. The ends lost 3 bases at V and 0 bases at J; junction bases unmatched: 12. This CDR3 region has 21 residues. CDR3 sequence reads: CASSSGLAGGRIKSNTGELFF. Here the CDR3 DNA reads TGCGCCAGCAGCTCCGGACTAGCGGGGGGGAGAATAAAGTCGAACACCGGGGAGCTGTTTTTT.

The chain couples TRBV7-2 to TRBJ1-2, with 9 bases identical to TRBD1. Trimming cost V 8 bases and J 4 bases; bases outside gene matches: 2. The CDR3 length is 12 residues. The germline CDR1 and CDR2 sequences are SGHTA and FQGNSA. CDR3: CASGDRAYGYTF. DNA of the CDR3: TGTGCCAGCGGGGACAGGGCCTATGGCTACACCTTC.

The chain has TRBV28 and TRBJ2-1, with 8 bases that match TRBD2. V was pared by 5 bases and J by 6 bases, with 9 bases of the junction left unmatched. Germline V gene lookup returns CDR1 MDHEN and CDR2 SYDVKM. The CDR3 loop spans 15 amino acids. The CDR3 loop reads CASSPQAGEINEQFF. The CDR3 DNA reads TGTGCCAGCAGTCCTCAAGCGGGAGAGATCAATGAGCAGTTCTTC.

The chain has TRBV7-2 and TRBJ1-2; D may be TRBD1 (6 bases). Germline V CDR1 and CDR2: SGHTA, FQGNSA. V was pared by 1 base and J by 0 bases, with 9 bases between. The CDR3 runs 15 residues. The CDR3 bases are TGTGCCAGCAGCTTAGGACAGGATGCTAACTATGGCTACACCTTC. Translated, it gives CASSLGQDANYGYTF.

The rearrangement uses TRBV6-5 and TRBJ2-2; possibly TRBD1 for D (6 bases). The length of the CDR3 is 15 residues. Germline V lookup: CDR1 MNHEY, CDR2 SVGAGI. Trimming took 6 bases from V and 6 from J, leaving 17 bases between them. Written as DNA, the CDR3 is TGTGCCAGCAGCCTGAACAGGGTCAGAGCCGGGGAGCTGTTTTTT. Translating gives CASSLNRVRAGELFF.

This chain links TRBV5-1 with TRBJ2-6; possibly TRBD1 for D (6 bases). Trimming left V 4 bases short and J 0 bases short, with 14 bases between. Germline lookup yields CDR1 SGHRS and CDR2 YFSETQ. This CDR3 has 17 amino acids. This CDR3 reads CASSLRDTYSGANVLTF. CDR3 sequence (DNA): TGCGCCAGCAGCCTCCGGGACACTTACTCTGGGGCCAACGTCCTGACTTTC.

The CDR3, as DNA: TGTGCCAGCATTCCTCTTTCCCGCACAGATACGCAGTATTTT. This sequence encodes CASIPLSRTDTQYF. The J gene is TRBJ2-3, the V gene TRBV5-5; D uncertain. CDR3 length: 14 residues. V gave up 6 bases and J gave up 1 base, with 12 bases separating them. Germline CDR1 is SGHKS and CDR2 is YYEKEE (reference sequence).

V is TRBV11-2 and J is TRBJ2-2; 10 bases are shared with TRBD2. V shed 0 bases, J shed 4 bases, and the junction held 11 bases outside the gene matches. The CDR3 contains 19 residues. The germline V gene encodes CDR1 SGHAT and CDR2 FQNNGV. The CDR3 DNA follows: TGTGCCAGCAGCTTAGATTTTACTAGCGGGGAGAGTTTCACCGGGGAGCTGTTTTTT. Translation: CASSLDFTSGESFTGELFF.